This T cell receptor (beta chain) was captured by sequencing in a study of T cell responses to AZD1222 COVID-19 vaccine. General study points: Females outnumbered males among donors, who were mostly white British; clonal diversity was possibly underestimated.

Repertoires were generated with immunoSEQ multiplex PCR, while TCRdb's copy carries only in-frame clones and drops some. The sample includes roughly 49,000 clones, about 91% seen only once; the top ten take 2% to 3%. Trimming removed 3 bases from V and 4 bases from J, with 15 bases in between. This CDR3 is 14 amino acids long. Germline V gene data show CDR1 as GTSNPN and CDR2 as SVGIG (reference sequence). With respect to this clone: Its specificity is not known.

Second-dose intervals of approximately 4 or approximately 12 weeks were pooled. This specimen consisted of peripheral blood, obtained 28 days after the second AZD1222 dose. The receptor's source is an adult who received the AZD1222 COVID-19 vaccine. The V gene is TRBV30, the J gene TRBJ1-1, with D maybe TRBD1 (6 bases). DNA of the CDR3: TGTGCCTGGAGCAATCAGAGGGGGGGCACTGAAGCTTTCTTT. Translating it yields CAWSNQRGGTEAFF.